This T cell receptor beta chain appears in the sequencing data of a study of blood T cell repertoires in COVID-19. TCRdb's table, derived via immunoSEQ multiplex PCR, lists solely in-frame clones and lacks some. The table includes about 15,000 clones, approximately 85% detected once. The CDR3 covers 15 residues. CDR1 LGHDT and CDR2 YNNKEL come from the germline V gene (reference sequence). V was clipped by 4 bases and J by 8 bases, with 15 bases between them. This clonotype was sampled from a man aged 65 to 79 in a cohort sampled during active COVID-19. The chain is built from TRBV3-1 (or the pseudogene TRBV3-2) and TRBJ1-6, with no clear D. Sequencing input: peripheral blood. The CDR3 DNA follows: TGTGCCAGCAGCCCCCCGGGGATAATTGATTCACCCCTCCACTTT. This gives the protein CASSPPGIIDSPLHF.